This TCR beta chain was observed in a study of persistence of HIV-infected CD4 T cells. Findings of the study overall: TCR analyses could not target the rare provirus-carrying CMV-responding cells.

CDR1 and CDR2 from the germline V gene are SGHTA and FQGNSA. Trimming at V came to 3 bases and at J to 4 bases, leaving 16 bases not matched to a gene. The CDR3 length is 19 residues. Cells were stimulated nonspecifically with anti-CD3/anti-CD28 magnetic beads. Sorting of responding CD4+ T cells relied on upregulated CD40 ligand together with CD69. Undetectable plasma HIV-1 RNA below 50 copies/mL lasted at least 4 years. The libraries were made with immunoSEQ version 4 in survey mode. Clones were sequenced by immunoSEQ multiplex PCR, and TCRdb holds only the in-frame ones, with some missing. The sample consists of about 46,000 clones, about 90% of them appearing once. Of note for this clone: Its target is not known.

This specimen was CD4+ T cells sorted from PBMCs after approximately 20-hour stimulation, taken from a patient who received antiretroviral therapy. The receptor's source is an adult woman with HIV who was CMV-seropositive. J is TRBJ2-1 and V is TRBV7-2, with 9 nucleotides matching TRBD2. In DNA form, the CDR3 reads TGTGCCAGCAGCTTGTGGGGCGGGGTAATAGCGGGGGCATACAATGAGCAGTTCTTC. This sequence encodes CASSLWGGVIAGAYNEQFF.